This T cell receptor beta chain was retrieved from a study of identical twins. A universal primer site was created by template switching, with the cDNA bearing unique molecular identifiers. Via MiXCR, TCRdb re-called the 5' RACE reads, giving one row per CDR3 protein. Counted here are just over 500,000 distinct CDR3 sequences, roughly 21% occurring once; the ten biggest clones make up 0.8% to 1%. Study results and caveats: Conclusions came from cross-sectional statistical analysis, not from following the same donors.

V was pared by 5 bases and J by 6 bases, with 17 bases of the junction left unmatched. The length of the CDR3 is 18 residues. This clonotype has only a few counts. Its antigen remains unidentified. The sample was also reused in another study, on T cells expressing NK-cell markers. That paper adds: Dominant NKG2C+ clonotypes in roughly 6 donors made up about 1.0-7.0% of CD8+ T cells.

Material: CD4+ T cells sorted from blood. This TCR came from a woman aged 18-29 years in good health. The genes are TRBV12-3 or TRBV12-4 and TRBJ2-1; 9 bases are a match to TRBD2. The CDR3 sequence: CASSRHLIAGAGSNEQFF. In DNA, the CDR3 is TGTGCCAGCAGTCGTCACCTCATAGCGGGAGCTGGTAGCAATGAGCAGTTCTTC.